The rows below give T cell receptor beta chains drawn from one sample of a study of blood T cells in healthy people across ages. One entry per CDR3 protein, called by TCRdb with MiXCR from the 5' RACE reads. Here the sample spans around 1,600,000 distinct CDR3 sequences, roughly 43% being singletons. The sample consisted of blood. The receptors derive from a woman in her late teens or twenties in good health. CDR3s include the opening cysteine and the closing phenylalanine or tryptophan. A D gene is named only where the DNA matches it firmly. The listing skips clone size in some rows; elsewhere it reads once, few, many or a size class.

D | size | J | V | DNA | CDR3
NA | NA | TRBJ2-5 | TRBV18 | TGTGCCAGCTCACCAGGGACGGGTAAAAAAGAGACCCAGTACTTC | CASSPGTGKKETQYF
NA | NA | TRBJ1-2 | TRBV19 | TGTGCCAGTAGTAACGTAAGGTGTGGCTACACCTTC | CASSNVRCGYTF
NA | few | TRBJ1-2 | TRBV28 | TGTGCCAGCAGCCCCGGTCGCCTCTTCTATGGCTACACCTTC | CASSPGRLFYGYTF
TRBD2 | NA | TRBJ2-7 | TRBV27 | TGTGCCAGCAGTTTAGGGACTAGCGGTATATACAATGAGCAGTACTTC | CASSLGTSGIYNEQYF
NA | few | TRBJ1-4 | TRBV11-2 | TGTGCCAGCAGCTCGTACAGGATACCGGCTGAAAAACTGTTTTTT | CASSSYRIPAEKLFF
TRBD2 | few | TRBJ2-7 | TRBV5-6 | TGTGCCAGCAGGAAAGGACTAGCGGGTCCCTACGAGCAGTACTTC | CASRKGLAGPYEQYF
NA | NA | TRBJ1-2 | TRBV5-1 | TGCGCCAGCAGCTTGGATTCCACAGGTTTGATCGGGGAACATGGCTACACCTTC | CASSLDSTGLIGEHGYTF
NA | once | TRBJ2-1 | TRBV7-9 | TGTGCCAGCAGCTTAGGGTGGGCAGGGATCTTATCCTACAATGAGCAGTTCTTC | CASSLGWAGILSYNEQFF
NA | NA | TRBJ1-2 | TRBV12-3/TRBV12-4 | TGTGCCAGCAGTCCGGGGAATGGCTATGGCTACACCTTC | CASSPGNGYGYTF
NA | NA | TRBJ1-5 | TRBV24-1 | TGTGCCACCAGTGACCAACCCAATCAGCCCCAGCATTTT | CATSDQPNQPQHF